This entry describes one T cell receptor (beta chain). Its antigen remains unidentified. The donors, healthy Caucasians from Russia, were aged roughly 6 to 90. This sample was taken from a study of blood T cells in healthy people across ages. The ends were cut back, 4 bases at V and 2 bases at J, with 13 bases in the middle. The CDR3 has 15 amino acids. From germline, CDR1 is MNHEY and CDR2 SMNVEV (reference sequence). A second PCR of 7 to 11 cycles used a sample-barcoded 5' primer and a J-beta primer mix. Each of the cDNA molecules was tagged by a template-switch adaptor with 12 random nucleotides. TCRdb independently ran MiXCR on the 5' RACE reads; one entry per CDR3 protein. The sample lists about 1.4 million distinct CDR3 sequences, around 59% occurring once. Study observations and caveats: A strong correlation was found between TCR beta diversity and the percentage of naive T cells. PBMC samples, being unsorted, prevented any conclusive comparison of naive and antigen-experienced cells.

This rearrangement joins TRBV27 to TRBJ2-3; perhaps D is TRBD1 or TRBD2 (5 bases each). The sequencing sample was made of blood. This TCR derives from a man aged 18 to 30 in good health. The CDR3 DNA sequence: TGTGCCAGCAGTTATGTGGCAGGGACCACAGATACGCAGTATTTT. This encodes CASSYVAGTTDTQYF.